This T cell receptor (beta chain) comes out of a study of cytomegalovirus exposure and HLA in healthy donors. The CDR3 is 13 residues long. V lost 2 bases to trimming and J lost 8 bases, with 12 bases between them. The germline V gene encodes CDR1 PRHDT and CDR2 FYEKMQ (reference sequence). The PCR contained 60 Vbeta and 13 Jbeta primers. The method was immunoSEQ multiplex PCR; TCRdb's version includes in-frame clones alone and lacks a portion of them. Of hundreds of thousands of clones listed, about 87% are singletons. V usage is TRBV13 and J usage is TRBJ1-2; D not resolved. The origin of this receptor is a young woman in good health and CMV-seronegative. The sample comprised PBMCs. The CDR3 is CASSLSARVGYTF. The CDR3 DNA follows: TGTGCCAGCAGCTTAAGCGCTCGGGTGGGCTACACCTTC.